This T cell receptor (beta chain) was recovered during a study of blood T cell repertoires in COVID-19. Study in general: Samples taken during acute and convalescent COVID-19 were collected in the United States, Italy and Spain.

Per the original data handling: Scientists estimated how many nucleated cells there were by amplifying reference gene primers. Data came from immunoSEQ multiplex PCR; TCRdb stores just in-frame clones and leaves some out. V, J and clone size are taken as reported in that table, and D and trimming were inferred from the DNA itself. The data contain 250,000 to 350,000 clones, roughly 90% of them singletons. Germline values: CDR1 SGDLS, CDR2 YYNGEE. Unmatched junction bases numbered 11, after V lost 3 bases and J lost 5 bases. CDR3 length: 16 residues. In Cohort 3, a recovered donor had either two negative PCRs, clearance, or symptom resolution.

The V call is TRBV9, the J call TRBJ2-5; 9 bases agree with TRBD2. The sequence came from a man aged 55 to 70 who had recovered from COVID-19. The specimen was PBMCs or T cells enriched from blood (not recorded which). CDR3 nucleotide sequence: TGTGCCAGCAGCGCAGGGCTAGCGGGGATCAGGGAGACCCAGTACTTC. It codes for CASSAGLAGIRETQYF.